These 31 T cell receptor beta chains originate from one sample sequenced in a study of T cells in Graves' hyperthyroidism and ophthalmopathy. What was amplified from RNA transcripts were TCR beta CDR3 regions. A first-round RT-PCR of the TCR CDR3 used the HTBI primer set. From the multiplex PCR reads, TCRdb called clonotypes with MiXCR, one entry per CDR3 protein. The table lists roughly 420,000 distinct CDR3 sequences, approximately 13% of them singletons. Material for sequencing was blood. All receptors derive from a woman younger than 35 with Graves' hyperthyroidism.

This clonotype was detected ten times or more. CDR3 protein: CASSFYIGTGNEQFF. CDR3 bases: TGTGCCAGCAGTTTTTACATTGGGACGGGCAATGAGCAGTTCTTC. The gene calls are TRBV27 and TRBJ2-1; D possibly matches TRBD1 or TRBD2 (5 bases each). In germline, CDR1 is MNHEY, CDR2 SMNVEV (reference sequence). V lost 3 bases and J lost 6, with 15 bases in between. This CDR3 contains 15 residues.

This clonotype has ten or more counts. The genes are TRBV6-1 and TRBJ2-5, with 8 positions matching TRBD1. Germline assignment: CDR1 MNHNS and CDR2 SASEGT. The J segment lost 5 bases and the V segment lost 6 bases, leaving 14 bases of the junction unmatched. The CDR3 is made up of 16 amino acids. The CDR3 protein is CASRETLRGQVETQYF. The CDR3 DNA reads TGTGCCAGCAGGGAAACTCTCAGGGGGCAGGTGGAGACCCAGTACTTC.

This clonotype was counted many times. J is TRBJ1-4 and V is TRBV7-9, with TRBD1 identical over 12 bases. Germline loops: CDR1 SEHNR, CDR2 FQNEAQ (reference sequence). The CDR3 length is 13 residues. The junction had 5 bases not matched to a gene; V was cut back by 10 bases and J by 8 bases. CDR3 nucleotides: TGTGCCACCCGGGACAGGGGGCCAGAAAAACTGTTTTTT. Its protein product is CATRDRGPEKLFF. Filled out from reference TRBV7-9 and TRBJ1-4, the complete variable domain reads DTGVSQNPRHKITKRGQNVTFRCDPISEHNRLYWYRQTLGQGPEFLTYFQNEAQLEKSRLLSDRFSAERPKGSFSTLEIQRTEQGDSAMYLCATRDRGPEKLFFGSGTQLSVL.

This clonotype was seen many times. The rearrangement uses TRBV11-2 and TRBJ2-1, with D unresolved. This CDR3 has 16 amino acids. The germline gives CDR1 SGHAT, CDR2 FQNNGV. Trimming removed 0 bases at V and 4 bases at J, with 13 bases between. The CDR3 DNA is TGTGCCAGCAGCTTAGAGGGGTATAGTGGTTACAATGAGCAGTTCTTC. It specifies CASSLEGYSGYNEQFF. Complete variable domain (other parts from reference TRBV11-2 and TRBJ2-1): EAGVAQSPRYKIIEKRQSVAFWCNPISGHATLYWYQQILGQGPKLLIQFQNNGVVDDSQLPKDRFSAERLKGVDSTLKIQPAKLEDSAVYLCASSLEGYSGYNEQFFGPGTRLTVL.

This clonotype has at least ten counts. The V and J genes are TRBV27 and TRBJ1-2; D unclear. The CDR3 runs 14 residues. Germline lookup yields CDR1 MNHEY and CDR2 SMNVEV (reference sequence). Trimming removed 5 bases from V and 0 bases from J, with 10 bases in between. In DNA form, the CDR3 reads TGTGCCAGCAGTAGCTCGGCGACTAACTATGGCTACACCTTC. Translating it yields CASSSSATNYGYTF.

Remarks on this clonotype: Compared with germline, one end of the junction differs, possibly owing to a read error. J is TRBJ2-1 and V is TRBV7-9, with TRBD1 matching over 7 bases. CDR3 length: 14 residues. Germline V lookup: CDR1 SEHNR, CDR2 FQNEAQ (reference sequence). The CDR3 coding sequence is TGTGCCAGCAGCTTAGCGCGGACAGGCAATGGGCAGTTCTTC. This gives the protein CASSLARTGNGQFF.

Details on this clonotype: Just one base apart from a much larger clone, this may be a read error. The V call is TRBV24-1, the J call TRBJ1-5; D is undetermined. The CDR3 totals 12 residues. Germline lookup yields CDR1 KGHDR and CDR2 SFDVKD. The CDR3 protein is CATSDSNRPQHF. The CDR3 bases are TGTGCCACCAGTGATAGCAATCGGCCCCAGCATTTT.

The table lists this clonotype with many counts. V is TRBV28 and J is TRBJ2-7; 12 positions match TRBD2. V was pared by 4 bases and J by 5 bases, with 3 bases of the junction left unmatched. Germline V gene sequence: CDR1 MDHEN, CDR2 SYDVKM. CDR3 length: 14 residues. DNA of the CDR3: TGTGCCAGCAGTTCTAGCGGGAGGGTTCACGAGCAGTACTTC. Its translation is CASSSSGRVHEQYF.

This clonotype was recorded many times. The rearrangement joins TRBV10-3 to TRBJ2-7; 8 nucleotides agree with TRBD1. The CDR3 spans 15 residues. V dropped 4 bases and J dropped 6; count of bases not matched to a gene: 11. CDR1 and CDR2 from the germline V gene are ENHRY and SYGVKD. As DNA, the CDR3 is TGTGCCATCAGTGCTCCGGACAGGGTTGGAAGCGAGCAGTACTTC. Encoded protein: CAISAPDRVGSEQYF.

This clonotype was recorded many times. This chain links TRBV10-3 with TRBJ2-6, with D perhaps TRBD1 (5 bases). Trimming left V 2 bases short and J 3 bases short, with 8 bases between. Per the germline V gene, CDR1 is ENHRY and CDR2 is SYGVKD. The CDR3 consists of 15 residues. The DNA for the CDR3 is TGTGCCATCAGTGAGGGGGCAGGTGGGGCCAACGTCCTGACTTTC. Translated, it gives CAISEGAGGANVLTF.

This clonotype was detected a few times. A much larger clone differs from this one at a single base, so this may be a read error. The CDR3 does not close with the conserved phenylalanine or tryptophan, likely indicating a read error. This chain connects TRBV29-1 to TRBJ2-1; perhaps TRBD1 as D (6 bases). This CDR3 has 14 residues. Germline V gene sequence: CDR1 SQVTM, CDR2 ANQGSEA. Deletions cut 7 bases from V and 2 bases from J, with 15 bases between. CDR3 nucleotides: TGCAGCGCACGGGACACAACGACCTACAATGAGCAGTTCCTC. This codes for CSARDTTTYNEQFL.

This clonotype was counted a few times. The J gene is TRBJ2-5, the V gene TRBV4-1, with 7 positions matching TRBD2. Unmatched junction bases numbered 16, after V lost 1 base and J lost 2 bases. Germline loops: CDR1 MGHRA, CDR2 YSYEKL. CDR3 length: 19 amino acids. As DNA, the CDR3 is TGCGCCAGCAGCCAAGTGAGGCTCGGAGGCGGGGGTCAGCAAGAGACCCAGTACTTC. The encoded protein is CASSQVRLGGGGQQETQYF.

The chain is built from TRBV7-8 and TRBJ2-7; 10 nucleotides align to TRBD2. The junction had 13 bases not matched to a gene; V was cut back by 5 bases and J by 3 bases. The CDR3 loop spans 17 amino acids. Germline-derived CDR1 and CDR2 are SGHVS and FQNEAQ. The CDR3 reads CASSPKFLAGARYEQYF. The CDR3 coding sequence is TGTGCCAGCAGCCCAAAATTCCTAGCGGGAGCCCGCTACGAGCAGTACTTC.

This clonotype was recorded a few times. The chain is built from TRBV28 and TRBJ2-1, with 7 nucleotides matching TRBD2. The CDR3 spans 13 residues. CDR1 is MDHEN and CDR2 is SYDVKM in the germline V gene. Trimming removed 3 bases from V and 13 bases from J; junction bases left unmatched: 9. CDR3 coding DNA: TGTGCCAGCAGTTTTTACCCCCTAGCGGAACAGTTCTTC. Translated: CASSFYPLAEQFF.

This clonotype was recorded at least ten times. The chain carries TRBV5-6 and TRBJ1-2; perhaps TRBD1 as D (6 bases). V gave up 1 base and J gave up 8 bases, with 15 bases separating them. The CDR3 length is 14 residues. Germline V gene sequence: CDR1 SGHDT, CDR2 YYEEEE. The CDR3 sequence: CASSLPQGRGGYTF. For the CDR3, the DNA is TGTGCCAGCAGCTTGCCCCAGGGGCGCGGGGGCTACACCTTC.

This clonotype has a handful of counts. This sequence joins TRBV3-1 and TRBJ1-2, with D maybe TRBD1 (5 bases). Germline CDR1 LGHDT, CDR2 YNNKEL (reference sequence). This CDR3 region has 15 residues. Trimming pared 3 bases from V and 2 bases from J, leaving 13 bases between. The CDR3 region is CASSHLRQQNYGYTF. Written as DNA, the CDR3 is TGTGCCAGCAGCCACCTAAGACAGCAAAACTATGGCTACACCTTC.

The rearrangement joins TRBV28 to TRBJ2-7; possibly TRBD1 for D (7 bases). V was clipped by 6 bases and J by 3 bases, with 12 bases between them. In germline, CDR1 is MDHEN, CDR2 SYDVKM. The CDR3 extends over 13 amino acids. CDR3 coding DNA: TGTGCCAGCAGGGGCGGGACAGTCTACGAGCAGTACTTC. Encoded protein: CASRGGTVYEQYF.

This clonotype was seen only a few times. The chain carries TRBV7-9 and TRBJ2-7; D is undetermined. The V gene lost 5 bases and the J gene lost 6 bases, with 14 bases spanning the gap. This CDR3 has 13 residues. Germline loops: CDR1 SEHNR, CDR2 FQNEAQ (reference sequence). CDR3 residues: CASSPSHAPEQYF. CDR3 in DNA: TGTGCCAGCAGCCCGAGCCATGCCCCCGAGCAGTACTTC. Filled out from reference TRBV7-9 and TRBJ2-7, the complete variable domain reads DTGVSQNPRHKITKRGQNVTFRCDPISEHNRLYWYRQTLGQGPEFLTYFQNEAQLEKSRLLSDRFSAERPKGSFSTLEIQRTEQGDSAMYLCASSPSHAPEQYFGPGTRLTVT.

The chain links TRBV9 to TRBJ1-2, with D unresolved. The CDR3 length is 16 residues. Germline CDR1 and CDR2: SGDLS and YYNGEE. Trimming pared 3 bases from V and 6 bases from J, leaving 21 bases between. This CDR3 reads CASSASQLGLGNGYTF. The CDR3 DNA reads TGTGCCAGCAGCGCTTCACAACTCGGCCTCGGAAATGGCTACACCTTC. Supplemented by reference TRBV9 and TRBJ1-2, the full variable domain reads DSGVTQTPKHLITATGQRVTLRCSPRSGDLSVYWYQQSLDQGLQFLIQYYNGEERAKGNILERFSAQQFPDLHSELNLSSLELGDSALYFCASSASQLGLGNGYTFGSGTRLTVV.

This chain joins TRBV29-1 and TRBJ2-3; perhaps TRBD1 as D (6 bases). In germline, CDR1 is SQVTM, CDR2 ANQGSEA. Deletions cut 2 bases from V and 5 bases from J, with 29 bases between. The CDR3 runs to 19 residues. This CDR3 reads CSVEWDTTPKDWLGDTQYF. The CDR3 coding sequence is TGCAGCGTTGAATGGGACACGACGCCTAAGGACTGGCTGGGAGATACGCAGTATTTT.

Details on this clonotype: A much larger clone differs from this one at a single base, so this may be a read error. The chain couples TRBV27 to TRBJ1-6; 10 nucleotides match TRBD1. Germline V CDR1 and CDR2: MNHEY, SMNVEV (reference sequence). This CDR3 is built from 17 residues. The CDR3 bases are TGTGCCAGCAGCCAAAGAGGACAGGGGGGAATACGATCACTCCTCCACTTT. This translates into CASSQRGQGGIRSLLHF.

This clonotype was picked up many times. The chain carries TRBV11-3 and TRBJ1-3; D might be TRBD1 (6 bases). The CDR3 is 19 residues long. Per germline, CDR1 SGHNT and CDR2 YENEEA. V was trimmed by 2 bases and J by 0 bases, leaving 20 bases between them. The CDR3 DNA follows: TGTGCCAGCAGCTTAATTCGTGTCGCCGGCAGGGGCTCTGGAAACACCATATATTTT. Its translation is CASSLIRVAGRGSGNTIYF.

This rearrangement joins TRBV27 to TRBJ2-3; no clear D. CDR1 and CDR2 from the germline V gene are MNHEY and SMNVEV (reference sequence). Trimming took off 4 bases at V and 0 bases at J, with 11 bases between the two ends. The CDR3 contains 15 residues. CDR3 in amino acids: CASSSPHPSTDTQYF. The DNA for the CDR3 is TGTGCCAGCAGTTCCCCTCACCCCAGCACAGATACGCAGTATTTT.

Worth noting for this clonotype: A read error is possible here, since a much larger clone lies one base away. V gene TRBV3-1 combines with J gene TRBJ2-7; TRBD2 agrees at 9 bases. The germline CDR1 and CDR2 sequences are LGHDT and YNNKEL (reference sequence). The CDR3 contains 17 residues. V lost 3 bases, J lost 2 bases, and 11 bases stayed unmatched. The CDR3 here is CASSHTFGAGGTYEQYF. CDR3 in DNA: TGTGCCAGCAGCCACACCTTTGGAGCGGGAGGTACCTACGAGCAGTACTTC.

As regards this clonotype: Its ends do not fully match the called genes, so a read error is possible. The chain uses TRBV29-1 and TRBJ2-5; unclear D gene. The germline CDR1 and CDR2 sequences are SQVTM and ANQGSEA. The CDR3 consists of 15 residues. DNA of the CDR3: TGCAGCGTTGAAGCACTTAACGGCAACCAAGAGTCCCAGTACTTC. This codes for CSVEALNGNQESQYF.

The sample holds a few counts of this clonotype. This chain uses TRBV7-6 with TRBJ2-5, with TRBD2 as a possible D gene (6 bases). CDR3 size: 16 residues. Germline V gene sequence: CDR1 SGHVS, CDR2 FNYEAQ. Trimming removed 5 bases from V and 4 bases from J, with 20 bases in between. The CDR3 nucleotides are TGTGCCAGCAGCCCACAGCCGGACGGGGGACGAGAGACCCAGTACTTC. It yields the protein CASSPQPDGGRETQYF.

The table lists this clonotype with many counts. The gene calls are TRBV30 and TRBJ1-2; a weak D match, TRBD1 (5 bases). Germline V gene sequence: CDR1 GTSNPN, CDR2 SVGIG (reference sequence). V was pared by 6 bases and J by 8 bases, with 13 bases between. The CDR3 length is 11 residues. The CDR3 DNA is TGTGCCTGTTCCAGGGATGGAGGCTACACCTTC. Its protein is CACSRDGGYTF.

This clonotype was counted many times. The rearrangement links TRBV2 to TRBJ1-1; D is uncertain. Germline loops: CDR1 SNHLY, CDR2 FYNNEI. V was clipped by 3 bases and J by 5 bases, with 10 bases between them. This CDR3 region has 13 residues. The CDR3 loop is CASSDLGRTEAFF. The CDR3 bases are TGTGCCAGCAGTGATTTGGGTAGGACTGAAGCTTTCTTT.

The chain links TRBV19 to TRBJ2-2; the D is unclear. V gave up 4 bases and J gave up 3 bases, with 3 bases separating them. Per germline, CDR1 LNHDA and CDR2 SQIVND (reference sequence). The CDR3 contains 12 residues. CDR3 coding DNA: TGTGCCAGTAGTACCTACACCGGGGAGCTGTTTTTT. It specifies CASSTYTGELFF. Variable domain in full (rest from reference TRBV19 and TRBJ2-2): DGGITQSPKYLFRKEGQNVTLSCEQNLNHDAMYWYRQDPGQGLRLIYYSQIVNDFQKGDIAEGYSVSREKKESFPLTVTSAQKNPTAFYLCASSTYTGELFFGEGSRLTVL.

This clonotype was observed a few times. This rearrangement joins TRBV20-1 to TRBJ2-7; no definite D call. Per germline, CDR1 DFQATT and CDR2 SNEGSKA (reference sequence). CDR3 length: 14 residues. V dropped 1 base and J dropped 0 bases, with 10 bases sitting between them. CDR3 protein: CSARGNVLSYEQYF. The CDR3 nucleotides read TGCAGTGCTAGAGGGAACGTGCTCTCCTACGAGCAGTACTTC.

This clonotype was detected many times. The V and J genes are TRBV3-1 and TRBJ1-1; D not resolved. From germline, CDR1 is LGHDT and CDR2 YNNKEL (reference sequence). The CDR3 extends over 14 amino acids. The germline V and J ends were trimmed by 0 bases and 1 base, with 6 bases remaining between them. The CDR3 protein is CASSQESGNTEAFF. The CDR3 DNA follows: TGTGCCAGCAGCCAAGAATCAGGGAACACTGAAGCTTTCTTT.